One T cell receptor (beta chain) is described in this entry. The sample originates from a study of T-cell reconstitution after alpha-beta-depleted transplantation in children. Unique molecular identifiers tagged the TCRbeta library. TCRdb ran MiXCR on the PCR reads and lists one entry per CDR3 protein. The data contain roughly 400,000 distinct CDR3 sequences, around 20% of them singletons. Trimming left V 3 bases short and J 1 base short, with 9 bases between. The CDR3 has 15 residues. The V gene is TRBV12-3 or TRBV12-4, the J gene TRBJ2-2; D remains unclear. Sequencing was performed on PBMCs from the stem cell graft donor, taken from the stem cell graft. The receptor was derived from a human donor who donated a stem cell graft to a child with acute myeloid leukemia. DNA of the CDR3: TGTGCCAGCAGTTTTATTGGGGTGAACACCGGGGAGCTGTTTTTT. This gives the protein CASSFIGVNTGELFF.